What follows describes a single T cell receptor beta chain. Its matching antigen is unknown. Assay used: immunoSEQ multiplex PCR; TCRdb lists only in-frame clones, some missing. The sample yields roughly 2.5 million clones, around nine tenths seen once. These data come from a study of shared clonotypes between healthy human individuals. Study overall: CD8 memory received one plate per donor, CD8 naive two, CD4 memory three and CD4 naive three.

Study-wide results and limits: The study's rarefaction showed incomplete sorted-subset sequencing despite large depth. The naive CD4 repertoires of four donors were compared, and about 5% of clonotypes were shared.

Trimming removed 5 bases at V and 7 bases at J, with 11 bases between. Germline V lookup: CDR1 SGHTA, CDR2 FQGTGA. The CDR3 contains 12 residues. Sequencing was carried out using naive CD4+ T cells sorted from blood. Subset described: CD45RA+ positively selected. The chain employs TRBV7-3 and TRBJ1-2, with D maybe TRBD1 (5 bases). The source is a man between 18 and 29 years old in good health. The CDR3 is CASSHGGSGYTF. The CDR3, as DNA: TGTGCCAGCAGCCACGGGGGTAGTGGCTACACCTTC.